This T cell receptor beta chain was documented in a study of blood T cells in healthy people across ages (dated by TCRdb to about 2015). As for the study more broadly: In model experiments, template switching captured about one uniquely barcoded TCR beta cDNA molecule for every two T cells. Using deep sequencing normalized with unique cDNA molecular identifiers, the study measured how TCR beta repertoire diversity changes with age. Donors were grouped into four age groups: young (average roughly 15 years), middle-aged (39), aged (around 56) and long-lived (around 82). To avoid experimental bias, donors of different ages were distributed randomly across sequencing lanes. Using the same blood draw, the study looked at two additional independent replicas of 1 million unique cDNA reads for two donors, one aged 18 to 29 and the other aged 80 or older. Findings and caveats that apply to the study as a whole: Estimates of total diversity based on one million sequenced T cells were regarded as lower bounds and as underestimates. The CMV infection status of donors was not known, potentially confounding age-related changes in expanded clonotypes. There was a strong correlation between observed TCR beta diversity and the percentage of naive T cells measured by flow cytometry. Conclusive comparison of naive and antigen-experienced compartments was prevented by the profiling of bulk unsorted PBMCs. Compared with the aged group, more naive CD4+ T cells, fewer expanded clones and increased TCR diversity were shown by the long-lived group, suggesting age selection. As age increased, observed TCR beta diversity per million T cells dropped in a roughly linear way, and a significant reduction was already evident by age roughly 40.

The library was obtained by 5' RACE. A second about 6 to 11 cycle PCR used a sample-barcoded 5' primer and a J-beta primer mix. A unique molecular identifier was introduced onto each TCR beta cDNA molecule by a template-switch 5' adaptor carrying 12 random nucleotides. Each sample yielded at least 3 million CDR3-containing paired-end reads. The Mint cDNA synthesis kit, primed by a TRBC-specific oligonucleotide, was used to synthesize first-strand cDNA from all RNA. After uracil-DNA glycosylase treatment, a first 18-cycle PCR used universal primers M1SS and BC2_uni_R on all cDNA. Under the source paper's analysis protocol: Each sample was normalized by randomly selecting 1 million high-quality reads, each carrying a distinct molecular identifier. Reads with shared molecular identifiers were discarded instead of being binned into consensus sequences. CDR3 identification, clonotype clustering and error correction used MiTCR with a Q25 quality threshold and the strictest error-elimination algorithm. Lower-bound total TCR beta diversity was estimated with a nonparametric unseen species model using Euler transformation. Using fastp at Q25 and MiXCR, TCRdb reprocessed the public reads and kept productive beta chains. Identical CDR3 protein sequences are pooled into one entry, listed with their most common genes and DNA. TCRdb, not the authors, supplied the V and J calls. This sample gives 1,800,000 or so distinct CDR3 sequences in total; 35% to 50% of them show up just once. The ten largest clones capture roughly 24% of the sample.

V ends up 3 bases short and J 8 bases short, with an unmatched junction base count of 8. The CDR3 starts with the cysteine, ends with the phenylalanine, and has 14 residues. Just CDR3 DNA is preserved here, 42 bases in frame from base 1. The germline V gene yields SGHRS for CDR1 and YFSETQ for CDR2. As regards this clonotype: Its antigen is unknown. No base quality information exists; no much larger clone differs at one position.

Donors were a few dozen systemically healthy Caucasian individuals from Russia aged roughly 6 to 95 years. Ten milliliters of peripheral blood were drawn from each donor into EDTA-treated Vacutainer tubes. Ficoll-Paque density-gradient centrifugation was used to isolate PBMCs, with at least 6.5 million per sample. Total RNA was extracted from PBMCs with Trizol reagent, with at least 6 micrograms obtained per sample. Naive CD45RAhigh/CD27high T cell percentages were measured by flow cytometry on a PBMC aliquot from every donor. Input material: blood. This chain joins TRBV5-1 to TRBJ2-4, with 7 bases in between that match TRBD1. This receptor was taken from a human donor in good health. The CDR3 protein: CASSSGQAGDIQYF. The DNA sequence is TGCGCCAGCAGCTCCGGACAGGCTGGAGACATTCAGTACTTC.